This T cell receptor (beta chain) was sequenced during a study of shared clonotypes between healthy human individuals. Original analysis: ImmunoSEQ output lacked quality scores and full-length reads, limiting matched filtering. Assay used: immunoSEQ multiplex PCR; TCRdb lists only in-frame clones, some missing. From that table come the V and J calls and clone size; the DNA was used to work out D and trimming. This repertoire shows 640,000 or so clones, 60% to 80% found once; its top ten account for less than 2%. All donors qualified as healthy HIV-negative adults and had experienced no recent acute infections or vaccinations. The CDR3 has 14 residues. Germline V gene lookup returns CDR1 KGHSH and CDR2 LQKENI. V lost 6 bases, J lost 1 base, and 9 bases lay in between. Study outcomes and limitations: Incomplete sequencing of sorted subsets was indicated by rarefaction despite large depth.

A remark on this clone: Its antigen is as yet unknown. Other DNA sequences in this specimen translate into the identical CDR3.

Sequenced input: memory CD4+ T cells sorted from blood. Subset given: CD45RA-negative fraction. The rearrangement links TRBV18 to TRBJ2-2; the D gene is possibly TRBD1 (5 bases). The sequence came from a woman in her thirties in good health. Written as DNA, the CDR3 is TGTGCCAGCTCTCCCGACAGGAACACCGGGGAGCTGTTTTTT. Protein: CASSPDRNTGELFF.